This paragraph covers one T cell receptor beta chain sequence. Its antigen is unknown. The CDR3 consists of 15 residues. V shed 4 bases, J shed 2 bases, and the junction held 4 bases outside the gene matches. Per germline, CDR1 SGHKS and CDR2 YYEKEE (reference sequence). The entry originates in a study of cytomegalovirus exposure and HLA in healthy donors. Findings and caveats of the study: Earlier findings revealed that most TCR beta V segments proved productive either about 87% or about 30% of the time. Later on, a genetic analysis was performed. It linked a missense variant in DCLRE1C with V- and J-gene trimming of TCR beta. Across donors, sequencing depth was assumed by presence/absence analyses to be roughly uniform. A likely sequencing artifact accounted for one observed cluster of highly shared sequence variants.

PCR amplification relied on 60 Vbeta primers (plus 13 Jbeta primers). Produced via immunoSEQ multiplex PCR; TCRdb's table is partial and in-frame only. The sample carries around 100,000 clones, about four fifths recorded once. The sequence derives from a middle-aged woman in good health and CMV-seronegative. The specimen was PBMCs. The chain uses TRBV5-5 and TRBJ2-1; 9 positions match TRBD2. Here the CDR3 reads CASSPRLAAYNEQFF. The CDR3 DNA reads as TGTGCCAGCAGCCCGAGACTAGCGGCCTACAATGAGCAGTTCTTC.